Following are 15 T cell receptor beta chains from one sample sequenced in a study of beta chain features in type 1 diabetes. Study results and limitations: All four CD4+ subsets from Type 1 diabetes patients carried moderately but significantly shorter TCRB CDR3s.

What these receptors recognize is not known. cDNA synthesis used the whole RNA isolate, giving expressed TCRB sequences. Clones were read by immunoSEQ multiplex PCR, and TCRdb kept only the in-frame ones, dropping some. The data contain hundreds of thousands of clones, 10% to 15% of them singletons. Sequences were obtained from naive CD4+ T cells from blood. Receptors originate from a man aged 18 to 29 with type 1 diabetes.

This clone was detected only a few times. The chain carries TRBV30 and TRBJ1-2, with D uncertain. This CDR3 has 15 residues. The germline gives CDR1 GTSNPN, CDR2 SVGIG (reference sequence). V lost 7 bases, J lost 4 bases, and 22 bases lay in between. The CDR3 DNA sequence: TGTGCCTCATTTAATTCCCTCCGCTACCTCTATGGCTACACCTTC. Translating it yields CASFNSLRYLYGYTF.

V usage is TRBV2 and J usage is TRBJ2-2, with 7 bases lining up with TRBD1. V lost 4 bases, J lost 1 base, and 0 bases stayed unmatched. This CDR3 is built from 14 residues. Germline V gene sequence: CDR1 SNHLY, CDR2 FYNNEI. The CDR3 nucleotides are TGTGCCAGCAGTGGGACAGGGAACACCGGGGAGCTGTTTTTT. Translation: CASSGTGNTGELFF.

This clone was seen a few times. The chain employs TRBV27 and TRBJ2-7; D unresolved. Germline V gene data show CDR1 as MNHEY and CDR2 as SMNVEV (reference sequence). Trimming left V 4 bases short and J 0 bases short, with 13 bases between. The CDR3 consists of 15 residues. CDR3 sequence (DNA): TGTGCCAGCAGTTCGCCGAGGCGAGCCTCCTACGAGCAGTACTTC. It is translated as CASSSPRRASYEQYF.

This chain uses TRBV10-3 with TRBJ2-3; a possible D gene is TRBD1 (5 bases). V lost 3 bases, J lost 2 bases, and 15 bases lay in between. This CDR3 is built from 16 residues. The germline CDR1 and CDR2 sequences are ENHRY and SYGVKD. CDR3 loop: CAISDQGAGPTDTQYF. The CDR3 DNA sequence: TGTGCCATCAGTGATCAAGGGGCTGGACCCACAGATACGCAGTATTTT.

The chain recombines TRBV5-1 with TRBJ1-5, with D tentatively TRBD1 (5 bases). Germline assignment: CDR1 SGHRS and CDR2 YFSETQ. This CDR3 is 13 amino acids long. Trimming cost V 0 bases and J 9 bases, with 10 bases left between them. CDR3 protein: CASSLAGRGPQHF. For the CDR3, the DNA is TGCGCCAGCAGCTTGGCCGGGAGGGGGCCCCAGCATTTT.

This clone was seen a few times. The J gene is TRBJ2-5, the V gene TRBV11-1; TRBD1 matches at 7 bases. V lost 4 bases and J lost 4; bases outside the gene matches: 9. The CDR3 length is 15 residues. CDR1 SGHAT and CDR2 FQDESV come from the germline V gene (reference sequence). CDR3 sequence (DNA): TGTGCCAGCAGCTCCCGACAGGGTACAGGAGAGACCCAGTACTTC. Amino acids: CASSSRQGTGETQYF.

This sequence joins TRBV5-1 and TRBJ2-5; no definite D call. CDR1 is SGHRS and CDR2 is YFSETQ in the germline V gene. The length of the CDR3 is 12 residues. Trimming stripped 4 bases from V and 1 base from J, with 5 bases between. The CDR3 DNA reads as TGCGCCAGCAGCGCAACCCAAGAGACCCAGTACTTC. Translation gives CASSATQETQYF.

This clone has more than one count but fewer than ten. The CDR3 sequence: CASSRGLRGNTIYF. The CDR3 nucleotides read TGTGCCAGCAGCCGAGGGCTTCGAGGAAACACCATATATTTT. The chain uses TRBV13 and TRBJ1-3; D remains ambiguous. Germline V gene lookup returns CDR1 PRHDT and CDR2 FYEKMQ (reference sequence). This CDR3 is 14 amino acids long. V lost 5 bases, J lost 4 bases, and 12 bases lay in between. The full variable domain, its missing parts supplied by reference TRBV13 and TRBJ1-3, is AAGVIQSPRHLIKEKRETATLKCYPIPRHDTVYWYQQGPGQDPQFLISFYEKMQSDKGSIPDRFSAQQFSDYHSELNMSSLELGDSALYFCASSRGLRGNTIYFGEGSWLTVV.

This clone was counted only a few times. The chain employs TRBV29-1 and TRBJ2-1; perhaps TRBD2 as D (6 bases). The germline V and J ends were trimmed by 6 bases and 0 bases, with 15 bases remaining between them. This CDR3 region has 15 residues. The germline CDR1 and CDR2 sequences are SQVTM and ANQGSEA. CDR3 coding DNA: TGCAGCGTCCCCGGGACTCCCAGCTCCTACAATGAGCAGTTCTTC. Translation: CSVPGTPSSYNEQFF.

This clone was counted only a few times. The rearrangement links TRBV25-1 to TRBJ2-7; possible D gene TRBD2, 7 bases. The CDR3 consists of 15 residues. Per germline, CDR1 MGHDK and CDR2 SYGVNS. Trimming took 2 bases from V and 6 from J, leaving 17 bases between them. The CDR3 reads CASSEGGPREPEQYF. The CDR3 region has the DNA TGTGCCAGCAGTGAAGGGGGGCCGCGGGAGCCCGAGCAGTACTTC.

The genes are TRBV6-6 and TRBJ2-3; D may be TRBD1 (5 bases). Deletions cut 6 bases from V and 5 bases from J, with 18 bases between. The germline V gene has CDR1 MNHNY and CDR2 SVGAGI (reference sequence). CDR3 length: 15 amino acids. CDR3 in amino acids: CASRPPGPRGDTQYF. CDR3 DNA: TGTGCCAGCAGACCTCCCGGACCTAGGGGAGATACGCAGTATTTT.

This clone was counted a few times. The CDR3 DNA follows: TGTGCCAGCAGCAATGACGACAGGGTTGCAGATACGCAGTATTTT. Translating it yields CASSNDDRVADTQYF. The gene calls are TRBV21-1 and TRBJ2-3; TRBD1, as called in the table, went unchecked against the DNA. TRBV21-1 is a pseudogene segment. CDR3 length equals 15 residues.

This clone was picked up a small number of times. The chain has TRBV10-3 and TRBJ2-3; TRBD2 is a possible D gene (6 bases). The CDR3 has 16 residues. V gave up 0 bases and J gave up 3 bases, with 13 bases separating them. CDR1 is ENHRY, CDR2 SYGVKD, per germline. CDR3 loop: CAISESPGGITDTQYF. The CDR3 DNA reads TGTGCCATCAGTGAGTCGCCGGGCGGGATAACAGATACGCAGTATTTT.

V is TRBV30 and J is TRBJ1-1; tentatively, D is TRBD1 (5 bases). CDR1 and CDR2 (germline): GTSNPN, SVGIG (reference sequence). Trimming took 7 bases from V and 7 from J, leaving 13 bases between them. The CDR3 consists of 11 residues. The CDR3 DNA is TGTGCCTCCGAGGGGCAGCTTGAAGCTTTCTTT. It encodes CASEGQLEAFF.

The table lists this clone with a few counts. This same CDR3 is encoded by further DNA sequences in the sample. The genes are TRBV27 and TRBJ2-5, with D possibly matching TRBD1 (5 bases). The CDR3 length is 12 residues. Per the germline V gene, CDR1 is MNHEY and CDR2 is SMNVEV (reference sequence). The V and J ends lost 2 bases and 4 bases respectively, with 5 bases between them. CDR3 bases: TGTGCCAGCAGTTTAAGGGGAGAGACCCAGTACTTC. Its protein is CASSLRGETQYF.